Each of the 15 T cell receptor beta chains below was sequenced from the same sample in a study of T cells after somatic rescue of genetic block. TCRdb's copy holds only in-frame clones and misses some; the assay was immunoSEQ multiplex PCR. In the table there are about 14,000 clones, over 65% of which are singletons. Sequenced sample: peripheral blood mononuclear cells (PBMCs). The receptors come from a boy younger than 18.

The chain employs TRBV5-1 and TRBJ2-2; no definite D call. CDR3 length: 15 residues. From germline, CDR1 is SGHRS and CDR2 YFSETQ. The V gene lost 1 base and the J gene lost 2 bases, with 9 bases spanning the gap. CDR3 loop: CASSLSQPNTGELFF. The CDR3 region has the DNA TGCGCCAGCAGCTTGTCACAACCCAACACCGGGGAGCTGTTTTTT.

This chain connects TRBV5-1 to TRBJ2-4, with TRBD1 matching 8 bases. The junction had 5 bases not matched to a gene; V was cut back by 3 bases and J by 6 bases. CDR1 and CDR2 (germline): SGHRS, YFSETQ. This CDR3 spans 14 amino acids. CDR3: CASSSQGAGNIQYF. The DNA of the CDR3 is TGCGCCAGCAGCTCCCAGGGGGCGGGAAACATTCAGTACTTC.

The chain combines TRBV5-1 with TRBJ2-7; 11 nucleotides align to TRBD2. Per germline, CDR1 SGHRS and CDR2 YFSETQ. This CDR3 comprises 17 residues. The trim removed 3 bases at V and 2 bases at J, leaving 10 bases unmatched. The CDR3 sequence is CASSWGTSGNSTYEQYF. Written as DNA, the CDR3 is TGCGCCAGCAGCTGGGGGACTAGCGGAAATTCTACCTACGAGCAGTACTTC.

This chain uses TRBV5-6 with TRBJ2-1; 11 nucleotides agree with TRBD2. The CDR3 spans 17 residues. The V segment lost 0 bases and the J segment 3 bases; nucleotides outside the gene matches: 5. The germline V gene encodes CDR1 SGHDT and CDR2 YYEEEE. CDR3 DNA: TGTGCCAGCAGCTTGGCGACTAGCGGGGCCGTCTACAATGAGCAGTTCTTC. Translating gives CASSLATSGAVYNEQFF.

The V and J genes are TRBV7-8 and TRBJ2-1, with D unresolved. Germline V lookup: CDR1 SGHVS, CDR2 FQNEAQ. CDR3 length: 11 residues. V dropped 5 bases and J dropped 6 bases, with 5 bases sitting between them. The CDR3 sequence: CASSRINEQFF. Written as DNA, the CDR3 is TGTGCCAGCAGCCGAATCAATGAGCAGTTCTTC.

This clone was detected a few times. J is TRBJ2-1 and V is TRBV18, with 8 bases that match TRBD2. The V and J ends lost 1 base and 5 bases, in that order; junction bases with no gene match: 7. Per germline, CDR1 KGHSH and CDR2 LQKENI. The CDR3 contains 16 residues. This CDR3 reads CASSPLFGRGDNEQFF. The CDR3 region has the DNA TGTGCCAGCTCACCACTGTTCGGGAGGGGGGACAATGAGCAGTTCTTC.

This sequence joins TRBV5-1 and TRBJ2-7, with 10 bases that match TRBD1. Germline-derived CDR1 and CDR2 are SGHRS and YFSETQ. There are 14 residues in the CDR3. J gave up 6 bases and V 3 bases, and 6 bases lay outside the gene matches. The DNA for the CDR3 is TGCGCCAGCAGCTATAGGGACAGGGGTCGCGAGCAGTACTTC. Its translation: CASSYRDRGREQYF.

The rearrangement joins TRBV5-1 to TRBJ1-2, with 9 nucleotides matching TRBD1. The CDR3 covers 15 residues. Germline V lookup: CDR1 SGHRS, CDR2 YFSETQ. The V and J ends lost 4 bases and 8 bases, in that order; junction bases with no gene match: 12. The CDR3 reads CASSPWTGVPGGYTF. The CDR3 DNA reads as TGCGCCAGCAGCCCTTGGACAGGGGTTCCGGGAGGCTACACCTTC.

CDR3 protein: CASSLGIVNYGYTF. Here the CDR3 DNA reads TGTGCCAGCAGCTTGGGGATAGTTAACTATGGCTACACCTTC. The chain uses TRBV7-2 and TRBJ1-2; D is undetermined. The CDR3 loop spans 14 amino acids. Germline CDR1 reads SGHTA; CDR2 reads FQGNSA. V lost 3 bases to trimming and J lost 1 base, with 9 bases between them.

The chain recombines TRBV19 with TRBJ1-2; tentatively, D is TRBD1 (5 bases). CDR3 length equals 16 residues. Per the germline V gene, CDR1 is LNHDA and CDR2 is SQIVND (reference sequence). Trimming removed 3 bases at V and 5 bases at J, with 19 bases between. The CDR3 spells CASSIRGRGTLYGYTF. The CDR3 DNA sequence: TGTGCCAGTAGTATCCGGGGCCGAGGTACCCTATATGGCTACACCTTC. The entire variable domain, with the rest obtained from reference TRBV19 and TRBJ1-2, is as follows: DGGITQSPKYLFRKEGQNVTLSCEQNLNHDAMYWYRQDPGQGLRLIYYSQIVNDFQKGDIAEGYSVSREKKESFPLTVTSAQKNPTAFYLCASSIRGRGTLYGYTFGSGTRLTVV.

CDR3 bases: TGTGCCACCCGGGAAGGGGGGGAAGTTGATGGCTACACCTTC. It is translated as CATREGGEVDGYTF. The V gene is TRBV28, the J gene TRBJ1-2; tentatively, D is TRBD1 (6 bases). Germline V gives CDR1 MDHEN, CDR2 SYDVKM. There are 14 residues in the CDR3. Trimming removed 10 bases at V and 6 bases at J, with 21 bases between.

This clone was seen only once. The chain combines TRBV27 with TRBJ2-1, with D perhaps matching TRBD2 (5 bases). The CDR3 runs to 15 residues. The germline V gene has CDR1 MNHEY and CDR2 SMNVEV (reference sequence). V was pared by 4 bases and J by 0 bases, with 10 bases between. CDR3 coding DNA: TGTGCCAGCAGTTCCCGGGGAACCTCCTACAATGAGCAGTTCTTC. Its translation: CASSSRGTSYNEQFF.

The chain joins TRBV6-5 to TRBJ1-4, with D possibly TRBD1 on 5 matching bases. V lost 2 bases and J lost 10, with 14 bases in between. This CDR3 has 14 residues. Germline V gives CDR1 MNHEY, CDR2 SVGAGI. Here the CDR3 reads CASSYGGEGGKLFF. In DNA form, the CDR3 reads TGTGCCAGCAGTTACGGGGGGGAAGGCGGAAAACTGTTTTTT.

The CDR3 is CASSVGTKNTGELFF. DNA for the CDR3: TGTGCCAGCAGTGTTGGGACAAAGAACACCGGGGAGCTGTTTTTT. J is TRBJ2-2 and V is TRBV6-1, with D possibly being TRBD1 (6 bases). The V end lost 4 bases, the J end lost 1 base, and 10 bases lay between the germline ends. This CDR3 is built from 15 residues. CDR1 and CDR2 (germline): MNHNS, SASEGT.

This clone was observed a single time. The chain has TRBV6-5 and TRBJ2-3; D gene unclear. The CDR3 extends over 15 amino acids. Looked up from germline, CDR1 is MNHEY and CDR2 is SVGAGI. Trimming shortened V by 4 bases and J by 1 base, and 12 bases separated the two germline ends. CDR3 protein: CASSFTSEGTDTQYF. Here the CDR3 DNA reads TGTGCCAGCAGTTTTACGTCCGAGGGCACAGATACGCAGTATTTT.